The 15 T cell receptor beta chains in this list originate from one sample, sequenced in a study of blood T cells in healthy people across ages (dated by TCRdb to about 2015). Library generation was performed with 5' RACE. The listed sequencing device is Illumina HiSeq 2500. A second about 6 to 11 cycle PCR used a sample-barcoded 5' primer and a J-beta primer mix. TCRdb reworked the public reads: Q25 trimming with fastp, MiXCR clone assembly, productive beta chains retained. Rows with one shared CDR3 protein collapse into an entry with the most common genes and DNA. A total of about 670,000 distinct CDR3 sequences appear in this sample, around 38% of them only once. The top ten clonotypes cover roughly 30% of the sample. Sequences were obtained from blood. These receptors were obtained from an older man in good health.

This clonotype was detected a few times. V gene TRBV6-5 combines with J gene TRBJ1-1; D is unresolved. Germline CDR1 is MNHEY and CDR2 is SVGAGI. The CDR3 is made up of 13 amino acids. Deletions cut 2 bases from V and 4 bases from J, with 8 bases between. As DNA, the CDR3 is TGTGCCAGCAGTTACCGGCAGGTCACTGAAGCTTTCTTT. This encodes CASSYRQVTEAFF.

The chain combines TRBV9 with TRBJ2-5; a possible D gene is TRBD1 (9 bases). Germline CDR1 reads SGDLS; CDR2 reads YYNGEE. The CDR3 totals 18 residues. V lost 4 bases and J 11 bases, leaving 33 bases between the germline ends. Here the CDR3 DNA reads TGTGCCAGCAGCTTGGTGGACAGGGGTCCAGCGGGAGCAAATGAGCAGTACTTC. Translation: CASSLVDRGPAGANEQYF.

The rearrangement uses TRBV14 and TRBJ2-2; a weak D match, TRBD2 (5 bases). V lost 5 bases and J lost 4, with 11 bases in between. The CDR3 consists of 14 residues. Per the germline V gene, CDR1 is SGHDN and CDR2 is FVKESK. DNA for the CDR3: TGTGCCAGCAGCGTGCAGGACTTCACCGGGGAGCTGTTTTTT. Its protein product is CASSVQDFTGELFF. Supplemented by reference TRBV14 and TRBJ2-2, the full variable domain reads EAGVTQFPSHSVIEKGQTVTLRCDPISGHDNLYWYRRVMGKEIKFLLHFVKESKQDESGMPNNRFLAERTGGTYSTLKVQPAELEDSGVYFCASSVQDFTGELFFGEGSRLTVL.

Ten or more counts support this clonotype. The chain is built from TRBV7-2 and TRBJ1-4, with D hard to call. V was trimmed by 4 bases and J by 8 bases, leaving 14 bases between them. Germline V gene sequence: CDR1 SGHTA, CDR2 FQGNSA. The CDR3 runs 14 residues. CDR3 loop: CASSSGPGKEKLFF. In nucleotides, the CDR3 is TGTGCCAGCAGCTCAGGCCCCGGAAAGGAAAAACTGTTTTTT. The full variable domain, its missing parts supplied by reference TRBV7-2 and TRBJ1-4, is GAGVSQSPSNKVTEKGKDVELRCDPISGHTALYWYRQSLGQGLEFLIYFQGNSAPDKSGLPSDRFSAERTGGSVSTLTIQRTQQEDSAVYLCASSSGPGKEKLFFGSGTQLSVL.

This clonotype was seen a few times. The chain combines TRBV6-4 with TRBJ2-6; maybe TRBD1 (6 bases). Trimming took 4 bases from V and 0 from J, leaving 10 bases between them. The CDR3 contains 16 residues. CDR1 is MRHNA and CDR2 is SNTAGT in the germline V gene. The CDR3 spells CASSATGSSGANVLTF. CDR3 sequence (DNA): TGTGCCAGCAGTGCTACAGGGAGCTCTGGGGCCAACGTCCTGACTTTC.

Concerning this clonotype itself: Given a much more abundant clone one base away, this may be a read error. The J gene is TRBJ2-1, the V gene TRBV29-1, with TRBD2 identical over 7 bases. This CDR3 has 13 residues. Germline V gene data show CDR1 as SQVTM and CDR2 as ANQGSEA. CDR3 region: CSVGLGGYSEQFF. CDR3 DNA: TGCAGCGTTGGTCTGGGGGGGTACAGTGAGCAGTTCTTC.

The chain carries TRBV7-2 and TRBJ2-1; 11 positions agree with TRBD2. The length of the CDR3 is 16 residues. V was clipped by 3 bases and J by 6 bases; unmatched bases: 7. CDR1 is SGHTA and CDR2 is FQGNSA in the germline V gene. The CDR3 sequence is CASSFTRLAGSNEQFF. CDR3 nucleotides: TGTGCCAGCAGCTTTACCCGACTAGCGGGGAGCAATGAGCAGTTCTTC.

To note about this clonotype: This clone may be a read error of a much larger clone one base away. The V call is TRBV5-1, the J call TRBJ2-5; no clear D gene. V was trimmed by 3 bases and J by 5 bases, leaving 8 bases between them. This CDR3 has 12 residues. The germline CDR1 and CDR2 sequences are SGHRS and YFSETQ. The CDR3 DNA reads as TGCGCCAGCAGCTGTGAGGCGGAGACCCAGTACTTC. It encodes CASSCEAETQYF.

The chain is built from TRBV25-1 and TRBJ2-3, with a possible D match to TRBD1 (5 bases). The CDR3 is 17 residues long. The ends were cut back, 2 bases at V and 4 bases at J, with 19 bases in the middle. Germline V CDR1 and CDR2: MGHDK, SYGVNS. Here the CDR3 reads CASSEVYDSSKADTQYF. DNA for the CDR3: TGTGCCAGCAGTGAAGTTTATGACAGCTCGAAAGCAGATACGCAGTATTTT.

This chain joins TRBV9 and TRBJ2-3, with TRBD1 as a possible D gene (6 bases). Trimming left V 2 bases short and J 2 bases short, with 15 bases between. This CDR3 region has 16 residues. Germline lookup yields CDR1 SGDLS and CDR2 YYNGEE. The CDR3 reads CASSVGPGHITDTQYF. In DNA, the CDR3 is TGTGCCAGCAGCGTGGGTCCGGGACACATCACAGATACGCAGTATTTT. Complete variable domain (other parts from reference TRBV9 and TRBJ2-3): DSGVTQTPKHLITATGQRVTLRCSPRSGDLSVYWYQQSLDQGLQFLIQYYNGEERAKGNILERFSAQQFPDLHSELNLSSLELGDSALYFCASSVGPGHITDTQYFGPGTRLTVL.

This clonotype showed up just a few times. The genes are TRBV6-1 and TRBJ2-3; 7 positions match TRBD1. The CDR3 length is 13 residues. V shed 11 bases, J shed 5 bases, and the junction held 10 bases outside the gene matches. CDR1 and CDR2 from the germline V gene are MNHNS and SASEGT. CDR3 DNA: TGTGCCTCTTCCCAGGGGGATGGAGATACGCAGTATTTT. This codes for CASSQGDGDTQYF.

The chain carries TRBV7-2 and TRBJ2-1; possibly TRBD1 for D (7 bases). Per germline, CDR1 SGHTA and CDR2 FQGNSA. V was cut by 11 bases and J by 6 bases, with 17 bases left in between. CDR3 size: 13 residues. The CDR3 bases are TGTGCCGGAGCTCTCCAGGGGGGCAATGAGCAGTTCTTC. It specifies CAGALQGGNEQFF.

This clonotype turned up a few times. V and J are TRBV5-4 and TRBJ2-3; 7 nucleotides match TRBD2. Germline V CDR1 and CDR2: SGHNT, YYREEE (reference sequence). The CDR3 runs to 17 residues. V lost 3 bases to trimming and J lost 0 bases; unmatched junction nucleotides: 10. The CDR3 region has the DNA TGTGCCAGCAGCTACCCGGCCGGGGGGACTAGCACAGATACGCAGTATTTT. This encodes CASSYPAGGTSTDTQYF.

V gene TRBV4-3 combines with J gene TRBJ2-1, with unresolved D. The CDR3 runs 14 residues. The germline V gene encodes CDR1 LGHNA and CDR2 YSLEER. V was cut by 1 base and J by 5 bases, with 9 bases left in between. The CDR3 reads CASSQALAHNEQFF. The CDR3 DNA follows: TGCGCCAGCAGCCAAGCTTTGGCGCACAATGAGCAGTTCTTC.

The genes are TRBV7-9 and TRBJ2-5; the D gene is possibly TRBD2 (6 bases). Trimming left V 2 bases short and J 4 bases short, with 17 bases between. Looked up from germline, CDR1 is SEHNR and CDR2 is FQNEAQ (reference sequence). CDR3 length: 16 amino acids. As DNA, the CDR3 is TGTGCCAGCAGCTTAAACACCGGGACTTGGGGAGAGACCCAGTACTTC. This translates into CASSLNTGTWGETQYF.